Shown below are 27 T cell receptor beta chains from a single sample sequenced in a study of cytomegalovirus exposure and HLA in healthy donors. The PCR made use of 60 Vbeta and 13 Jbeta primers. Sequencing used immunoSEQ multiplex PCR; TCRdb keeps in-frame clones, though not all of them. The sample has around 120,000 clones, roughly two thirds seen once. The source material was PBMCs. The receptor source for this set is a man aged 25-40 years in good health and CMV-seropositive.

The V call is TRBV2, the J call TRBJ2-7; 8 bases agree with TRBD2. CDR1 is SNHLY and CDR2 is FYNNEI in the germline V gene. Losses at the gene ends were 1 base for V and 0 bases for J; bases not matched to a gene: 2. This CDR3 spans 15 amino acids. CDR3 sequence (DNA): TGTGCCAGCAGTGAAGAGGCGGGAGGCTCCTACGAGCAGTACTTC. Its translation is CASSEEAGGSYEQYF.

In DNA form, the CDR3 reads TGTGCCAGTAGCGCTCCGGACAGATTGAACACTGAAGCTTTCTTT. It translates to CASSAPDRLNTEAFF. The rearrangement links TRBV19 to TRBJ1-1, with D maybe TRBD1 (6 bases). V lost 6 bases and J 0 bases, leaving 14 bases between the germline ends. The CDR3 has 15 residues. Germline CDR1 and CDR2: LNHDA and SQIVND (reference sequence).

This chain links TRBV27 with TRBJ2-2; 7 bases match TRBD1. The J segment lost 5 bases and the V segment lost 7 bases, leaving 7 bases of the junction unmatched. Germline CDR1 MNHEY, CDR2 SMNVEV (reference sequence). The CDR3 has 14 residues. The CDR3 protein is CASTTGAWTGELFF. The CDR3 DNA follows: TGTGCCAGCACCACAGGGGCTTGGACCGGGGAGCTGTTTTTT.

This chain joins TRBV10-3 and TRBJ2-1; 8 bases fit TRBD1. Germline loops: CDR1 ENHRY, CDR2 SYGVKD. This CDR3 region has 18 residues. Trimming cost V 2 bases and J 2 bases; bases outside gene matches: 11. The CDR3 sequence: CAISEGQGVGGAYNEQFF. CDR3 bases: TGTGCCATCAGTGAGGGACAGGGTGTCGGGGGAGCCTACAATGAGCAGTTCTTC.

The J gene is TRBJ1-5, the V gene TRBV10-3; D might be TRBD1 (6 bases). The CDR3 runs 13 residues. Trimming stripped 7 bases from V and 6 bases from J, with 13 bases between. CDR1 is ENHRY and CDR2 is SYGVKD in the germline V gene. CDR3 region: CAIKQGFSQPQHF. CDR3 in DNA: TGTGCCATCAAACAGGGATTTAGTCAGCCCCAGCATTTT.

The J gene is TRBJ1-5, the V gene TRBV2, with 7 bases matching TRBD1. Trimming cost V 5 bases and J 3 bases; bases outside gene matches: 4. The CDR3 covers 14 residues. The germline CDR1 and CDR2 sequences are SNHLY and FYNNEI. For the CDR3, the DNA is TGTGCCAGCAGTTCGGACAGGAACAATCAGCCCCAGCATTTT. It codes for CASSSDRNNQPQHF.

This clone was seen only once. DNA for the CDR3: TGTGCCAGCTCACCACCCGCCCCGACAGTGCAGTACTTC. Translating it yields CASSPPAPTVQYF. The chain couples TRBV18 to TRBJ2-7; TRBD1 might be the D (5 bases). The germline V and J ends were trimmed by 0 bases and 9 bases, with 12 bases remaining between them. The CDR3 is made up of 13 amino acids. CDR1 and CDR2 from the germline V gene are KGHSH and LQKENI.

The chain recombines TRBV27 with TRBJ2-3; TRBD2 aligns across 7 bases. This CDR3 spans 16 amino acids. In germline, CDR1 is MNHEY, CDR2 SMNVEV (reference sequence). The V segment lost 6 bases and the J segment 5 bases; nucleotides outside the gene matches: 14. CDR3 loop: CASSPYLAGAGDTQYF. The CDR3 nucleotides are TGTGCCAGCAGCCCTTATCTCGCGGGAGCAGGAGATACGCAGTATTTT.

The gene calls are TRBV4-1 and TRBJ2-7; TRBD2 matches at 10 bases. Germline V gene lookup returns CDR1 MGHRA and CDR2 YSYEKL. The trim removed 5 bases at V and 1 base at J, leaving 11 bases unmatched. The CDR3 length is 17 residues. The CDR3 region is CASSELGLAICSYEQYF. The CDR3 DNA follows: TGCGCCAGCAGCGAATTGGGACTAGCGATCTGTTCCTACGAGCAGTACTTC.

The V call is TRBV5-6, the J call TRBJ2-6; TRBD1 agrees at 10 bases. The junction had 9 bases not matched to a gene; V was cut back by 4 bases and J by 2 bases. Germline lookup yields CDR1 SGHDT and CDR2 YYEEEE. This CDR3 comprises 18 residues. For the CDR3, the DNA is TGTGCCAGCAGCAAGACAGGGGGCGCTTTTACTGGGGCCAACGTCCTGACTTTC. It encodes CASSKTGGAFTGANVLTF.

The chain couples TRBV11-3 to TRBJ2-7, with 8 bases fitting TRBD1. Germline CDR1 is SGHNT and CDR2 is YENEEA. This CDR3 region has 18 residues. The trim removed 0 bases at V and 1 base at J, leaving 11 bases unmatched. CDR3: CASSLDHFRTGWSYEQYF. The CDR3 nucleotides are TGTGCCAGCAGCTTAGACCATTTCCGGACAGGGTGGTCCTACGAGCAGTACTTC.

This clone was observed a few times. The CDR3 here is CASSVDRMYQETQYF. CDR3 DNA: TGTGCCAGCAGTGTGGACAGGATGTACCAAGAGACCCAGTACTTC. The chain joins TRBV2 to TRBJ2-5; 7 bases fit TRBD1. Germline trimming cut 4 bases from V and 0 bases from J; bases unmatched to any gene: 5. CDR1 SNHLY and CDR2 FYNNEI come from the germline V gene. CDR3 length: 15 residues.

The chain recombines TRBV6-4 with TRBJ2-1; 10 bases are a match to TRBD2. CDR1 is MRHNA and CDR2 is SNTAGT in the germline V gene. This CDR3 comprises 15 residues. The trim removed 2 bases at V and 7 bases at J, leaving 5 bases unmatched. CDR3 loop: CASSDKLAGHNEQFF. CDR3 sequence (DNA): TGTGCCAGCAGTGACAAACTAGCGGGACATAATGAGCAGTTCTTC.

The chain couples TRBV13 to TRBJ2-3, with 9 bases lining up with TRBD2. The CDR3 extends over 16 amino acids. The V and J ends lost 5 bases and 5 bases, in that order; junction bases with no gene match: 11. Germline V CDR1 and CDR2: PRHDT, FYEKMQ (reference sequence). The CDR3 loop reads CASSPRVAGERDTQYF. In DNA, the CDR3 is TGTGCCAGCAGCCCGAGGGTAGCGGGAGAGCGAGATACGCAGTATTTT.

V gene TRBV5-4 combines with J gene TRBJ2-7; D is unclear. The V and J ends lost 1 base and 4 bases respectively, with 12 bases between them. The CDR3 consists of 14 residues. Germline V gives CDR1 SGHNT, CDR2 YYREEE (reference sequence). This CDR3 reads CASSLFSRMYEQYF. The CDR3 nucleotides are TGTGCCAGCAGCTTGTTTAGTCGTATGTACGAGCAGTACTTC.

The V and J genes are TRBV6-5 and TRBJ2-7; the D gene is possibly TRBD1 (5 bases). Germline assignment: CDR1 MNHEY and CDR2 SVGAGI. The ends were cut back, 10 bases at V and 3 bases at J, with 19 bases in the middle. This CDR3 comprises 14 residues. The CDR3 region has the DNA TGTGCCACCCAAGGGGCAGTCAAAAACTACGAGCAGTACTTC. The encoded protein is CATQGAVKNYEQYF.

Here the CDR3 DNA reads TGTGCCACCAGCCCCAGAGAGGGGGCATGGCAGCCCCAGCATTTT. It encodes CATSPREGAWQPQHF. The chain couples TRBV15 to TRBJ1-5; 7 bases are a match to TRBD1. The CDR3 loop spans 15 amino acids. Germline CDR1 is LNHNV and CDR2 is YYDKDF (reference sequence). The V gene end was trimmed by 5 bases and the J gene end by 7 bases; junction bases not matched to a gene: 11.

This clone has only a few counts. J is TRBJ2-3 and V is TRBV29-1; 12 bases agree with TRBD2. V dropped 7 bases and J dropped 6; count of bases not matched to a gene: 11. The CDR3 is made up of 15 amino acids. Germline-derived CDR1 and CDR2 are SQVTM and ANQGSEA. In DNA, the CDR3 is TGCAGCGCAGAAAAGACTAGCGGGAGCGGCGATACGCAGTATTTT. Amino acids: CSAEKTSGSGDTQYF.

The sample holds one count of this clone. The V call is TRBV28, the J call TRBJ2-7; the match to TRBD2 covers 9 bases. With V trimmed by 3 bases and J by 3 bases, 6 bases remained unmatched. The length of the CDR3 is 15 residues. Germline CDR1 reads MDHEN; CDR2 reads SYDVKM. Written as DNA, the CDR3 is TGTGCCAGCAGTTTTGGCGGGAGGGCCTTCTACGAGCAGTACTTC. It specifies CASSFGGRAFYEQYF.

The CDR3 DNA reads as TGTGCCACCAGCACCCGGACTAGCGGATTCTACGAGCAGTACTTC. Amino acid sequence: CATSTRTSGFYEQYF. V is TRBV15 and J is TRBJ2-7, with 10 bases lining up with TRBD2. V lost 4 bases and J lost 3; bases outside the gene matches: 6. CDR3 length: 15 residues. In germline, CDR1 is LNHNV, CDR2 YYDKDF (reference sequence).

The genes are TRBV7-9 and TRBJ2-7, with D maybe TRBD2 (6 bases). The CDR3 contains 13 residues. The germline V and J ends were trimmed by 3 bases and 6 bases, with 12 bases remaining between them. Germline V gene lookup returns CDR1 SEHNR and CDR2 FQNEAQ (reference sequence). The CDR3, as DNA: TGTGCCAGCAGCTTCCGGGAGTGGGGCGAGCAGTACTTC. It yields the protein CASSFREWGEQYF.

The V call is TRBV6-6, the J call TRBJ2-5; a weak D match, TRBD1 (7 bases). The CDR3 totals 16 residues. V dropped 1 base and J dropped 2 bases, with 14 bases sitting between them. Germline V CDR1 and CDR2: MNHNY, SVGAGI (reference sequence). The chain's CDR3 is CASSYLTGSGQETQYF. CDR3 DNA sequence: TGTGCCAGCAGTTACTTGACAGGGAGCGGGCAAGAGACCCAGTACTTC.

The chain couples TRBV7-2 to TRBJ2-7, with 7 nucleotides matching TRBD1. CDR3 length equals 14 residues. V gave up 3 bases and J gave up 2 bases; unmatched junction bases: 4. In germline, CDR1 is SGHTA, CDR2 FQGNSA. Here the CDR3 reads CASSFTGAAYEQYF. In nucleotides, the CDR3 is TGTGCCAGCAGCTTTACAGGGGCGGCCTACGAGCAGTACTTC.

The V and J genes are TRBV4-1 and TRBJ2-5, with D perhaps TRBD2 (7 bases). V lost 0 bases to trimming and J lost 11 bases, with 13 bases between them. Germline V gene lookup returns CDR1 MGHRA and CDR2 YSYEKL. This CDR3 comprises 13 residues. This CDR3 reads CASSQDQGTKQYF. DNA of the CDR3: TGCGCCAGCAGCCAAGATCAGGGGACTAAGCAGTACTTC.

J is TRBJ2-2 and V is TRBV29-1; a possible D gene is TRBD2 (5 bases). CDR3 size: 12 residues. V lost 4 bases to trimming and J lost 6 bases, with 9 bases between them. Germline lookup yields CDR1 SQVTM and CDR2 ANQGSEA. The CDR3 nucleotides are TGCAGCGTTGCCGGGATAGCCGGGGAGCTGTTTTTT. It translates to CSVAGIAGELFF.

The gene calls are TRBV1 and TRBJ2-2; the D call of TRBD1 is as the table states it, not checked on the DNA. TRBV1 is a pseudogene. The CDR3 contains 17 residues. CDR3 coding DNA: TGCACCAGCAGCTCCTGGACAGGGTCGGCGGGAACCGGGGAGCTGTTTTTT. It encodes CTSSSWTGSAGTGELFF.

The J gene is TRBJ1-2, the V gene TRBV19; 8 bases map to TRBD1. Germline CDR1 is LNHDA and CDR2 is SQIVND (reference sequence). The CDR3 runs to 14 residues. V trimming: 4 bases; J trimming: 5 bases; junction bases outside the gene matches: 6. The CDR3 nucleotides read TGTGCCAGTAGTACCTCAGGGGGCGCGTATGGCTACACCTTC. Translating it yields CASSTSGGAYGYTF.